This T cell receptor beta chain is from a study of blood T cell repertoires in COVID-19. Across the study: Specimens from acute and convalescent COVID-19 originated in the United States, Italy and Spain. Sample material is recorded as cDNA or gDNA derived from T cells, B-cell-depleted T cells, or PBMCs.

The trim removed 4 bases at V and 8 bases at J, leaving 12 bases unmatched. The CDR3 is 16 residues long. CDR1 and CDR2 (germline): LGHNA, YSLEER. Measured with immunoSEQ multiplex PCR; TCRdb has only the in-frame clones, and not every one. The table lists approximately 300,000 clones, around nine tenths of them singletons. The material sequenced was peripheral blood. This TCR came from a woman aged 45-65 years with active or convalescent COVID-19. The chain links TRBV4-3 to TRBJ2-1; 9 positions agree with TRBD2. The CDR3 is CASSRDTGGGVDEQFF. In DNA, the CDR3 is TGCGCCAGCAGCCGAGATACTGGCGGGGGGGTCGATGAGCAGTTCTTC.